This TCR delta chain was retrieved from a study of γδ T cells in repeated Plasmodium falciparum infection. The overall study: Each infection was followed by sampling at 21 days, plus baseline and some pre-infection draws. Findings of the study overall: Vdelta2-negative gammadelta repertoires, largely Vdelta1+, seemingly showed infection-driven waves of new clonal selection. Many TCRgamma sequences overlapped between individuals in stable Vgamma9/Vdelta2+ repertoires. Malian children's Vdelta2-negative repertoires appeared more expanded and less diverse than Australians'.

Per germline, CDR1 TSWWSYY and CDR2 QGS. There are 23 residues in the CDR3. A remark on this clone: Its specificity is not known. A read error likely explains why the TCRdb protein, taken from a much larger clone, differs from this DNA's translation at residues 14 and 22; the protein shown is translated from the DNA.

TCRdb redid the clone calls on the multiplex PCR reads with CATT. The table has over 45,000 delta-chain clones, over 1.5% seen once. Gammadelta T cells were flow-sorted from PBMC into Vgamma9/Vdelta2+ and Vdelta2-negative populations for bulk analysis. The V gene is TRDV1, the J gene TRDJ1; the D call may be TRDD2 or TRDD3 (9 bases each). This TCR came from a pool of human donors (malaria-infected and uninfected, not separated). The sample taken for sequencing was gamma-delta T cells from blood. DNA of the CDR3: TGTGCCTTCCATACCTCCTTCCTACGGGTACTGGGGGACCGGCTGGGGGACACCGATAAACTCACCTTT. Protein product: CAFHTSFLRVLGDRLGDTDKLTF.